Following are 31 T cell receptor beta chains from one sample sequenced in a study of shared clonotypes between healthy human individuals. Assay used: immunoSEQ multiplex PCR; TCRdb lists only in-frame clones, some missing. The data hold some 2,000,000 clones, with 95% observed a single time. Input material: naive CD4+ T cells sorted from blood. Subset reported: CD45RA+ positively selected. The receptors here all came from a man younger than 30 in good health.

V and J are TRBV2 and TRBJ2-2; TRBD2 matches 12 bases. From germline, CDR1 is SNHLY and CDR2 FYNNEI. The V and J ends lost 6 bases and 4 bases, in that order; junction bases with no gene match: 6. The CDR3 runs to 16 residues. DNA of the CDR3: TGTGCCAGCAGCCGGACTAGCGGGATGGGCACCGGGGAGCTGTTTTTT. This codes for CASSRTSGMGTGELFF.

In this sample, this clone turned up once. The rearrangement uses TRBV29-1 and TRBJ2-7, with 10 bases fitting TRBD1. The CDR3 loop spans 12 amino acids. With 2 bases clipped from V and 9 bases from J, the junction kept 4 bases outside the gene matches. Germline loops: CDR1 SQVTM, CDR2 ANQGSEA. This CDR3 reads CSVEKGDRGQYF. The DNA for the CDR3 is TGCAGCGTTGAAAAGGGGGACAGGGGGCAGTACTTC.

The J gene is TRBJ2-1, the V gene TRBV9; 8 nucleotides match TRBD2. CDR3 length equals 13 residues. V lost 4 bases to trimming and J lost 10 bases; unmatched junction nucleotides: 7. Germline V gene lookup returns CDR1 SGDLS and CDR2 YYNGEE. CDR3: CASSPGLANEQFF. The CDR3 DNA reads TGTGCCAGCAGCCCAGGACTAGCAAACGAGCAGTTCTTC.

On this clone: Compared with germline, one end of the junction differs, possibly owing to a read error. The V call is TRBV19, the J call TRBJ1-5; D gene uncertain. The CDR3 contains 13 residues. Looked up from germline, CDR1 is LNHDA and CDR2 is SQIVND (reference sequence). The CDR3 protein is CASSMAINQPQHF. The CDR3 nucleotides are TGTGCCAGTAGTATGGCGATAAATCAACCCCAGCATTTT.

This clone was picked up one time. This sequence joins TRBV7-3 and TRBJ2-7; 7 nucleotides align to TRBD1. Germline V gives CDR1 SGHTA, CDR2 FQGTGA. The CDR3 is 14 residues long. With V trimmed by 4 bases and J by 3 bases, 6 bases remained unmatched. The CDR3 nucleotides are TGTGCCAGCAGCTCCGGGACAGCCGGCTACGAGCAGTACTTC. As protein: CASSSGTAGYEQYF.

CDR3 region: CASSPPWGVGSEAFF. In nucleotides, the CDR3 is TGTGCCAGCAGCCCACCCTGGGGGGTGGGATCTGAAGCTTTCTTT. The chain uses TRBV7-2 and TRBJ1-1, with D perhaps TRBD1 (5 bases). V lost 5 bases to trimming and J lost 6 bases, with 19 bases between them. Germline loops: CDR1 SGHTA, CDR2 FQGNSA. The CDR3 runs to 15 residues.

V usage is TRBV30 and J usage is TRBJ1-2, with D perhaps matching TRBD1 (6 bases). V lost 2 bases to trimming and J lost 8 bases, with 18 bases between them. CDR1 and CDR2 (germline): GTSNPN, SVGIG (reference sequence). This CDR3 is built from 14 residues. CDR3 protein: CAWSPGTFLGGYTF. The CDR3, as DNA: TGTGCCTGGAGTCCCGGGACATTCTTGGGCGGCTACACCTTC.

The chain carries TRBV27 and TRBJ2-2, with 9 bases matching TRBD1. With 2 bases clipped from V and 0 bases from J, the junction kept 1 base outside the gene matches. The CDR3 loop spans 16 amino acids. Per the germline V gene, CDR1 is MNHEY and CDR2 is SMNVEV (reference sequence). The CDR3 bases are TGTGCCAGCAGTTTAGGGGACAGGGCGAACACCGGGGAGCTGTTTTTT. Amino acids: CASSLGDRANTGELFF.

The chain uses TRBV9 and TRBJ2-5; D might be TRBD1 (6 bases). V gave up 3 bases and J gave up 3 bases, with 12 bases separating them. The V gene's germline CDR1 is SGDLS and CDR2 YYNGEE. The CDR3 is 14 amino acids. CDR3 bases: TGTGCCAGCAGCGCGCAGGGGTTCGAAGAGACCCAGTACTTC. This gives the protein CASSAQGFEETQYF. The variable domain in full, with the rest retrieved from reference TRBV9 and TRBJ2-5, is DSGVTQTPKHLITATGQRVTLRCSPRSGDLSVYWYQQSLDQGLQFLIQYYNGEERAKGNILERFSAQQFPDLHSELNLSSLELGDSALYFCASSAQGFEETQYFGPGTRLLVL.

V usage is TRBV28 and J usage is TRBJ2-1; 14 positions match TRBD2. The CDR3 covers 18 residues. Losses at the gene ends were 3 bases for V and 0 bases for J; bases not matched to a gene: 4. From germline, CDR1 is MDHEN and CDR2 SYDVKM. As DNA, the CDR3 is TGTGCCAGCAGTTTGGGACTAGCGGGAGCCCGCTCCTACAATGAGCAGTTCTTC. Its translation: CASSLGLAGARSYNEQFF.

The rearrangement links TRBV19 to TRBJ1-3, with D possibly being TRBD1 (6 bases). Germline values: CDR1 LNHDA, CDR2 SQIVND (reference sequence). V lost 6 bases and J 0 bases, leaving 12 bases between the germline ends. The CDR3 contains 15 residues. CDR3 nucleotides: TGTGCCAGTAGGTCAGCAGGGGTCTCTGGAAACACCATATATTTT. Its translation is CASRSAGVSGNTIYF.

This clone is a singleton in its sample. The chain couples TRBV7-9 to TRBJ2-7; 7 bases align to TRBD1. Germline V gene sequence: CDR1 SEHNR, CDR2 FQNEAQ (reference sequence). CDR3 length: 15 amino acids. With V trimmed by 5 bases and J by 0 bases, 7 bases remained unmatched. The CDR3 sequence is CASSLYRGTSYEQYF. CDR3 DNA: TGTGCCAGCAGCCTTTACAGGGGAACCTCCTACGAGCAGTACTTC. Together with reference TRBV7-9 and TRBJ2-7, the CDR3 gives the full variable domain: DTGVSQNPRHKITKRGQNVTFRCDPISEHNRLYWYRQTLGQGPEFLTYFQNEAQLEKSRLLSDRFSAERPKGSFSTLEIQRTEQGDSAMYLCASSLYRGTSYEQYFGPGTRLTVT.

As regards this clone: This specimen includes other DNA sequences encoding the same CDR3. CDR3 amino acids: CASSRSGGQPQHF. As DNA, the CDR3 is TGTGCCAGCAGCCGGAGTGGGGGTCAGCCCCAGCATTTT. This chain connects TRBV7-9 to TRBJ1-5, with a possible D match to TRBD1 (5 bases). This CDR3 has 13 residues. In germline, CDR1 is SEHNR, CDR2 FQNEAQ (reference sequence). Trimming took 5 bases from V and 6 from J, leaving 11 bases between them.

The rearrangement joins TRBV6-1 to TRBJ2-3, with a tentative D call TRBD2 (7 bases). Germline CDR1 is MNHNS and CDR2 is SASEGT. Trimming left V 2 bases short and J 5 bases short, with 14 bases between. The CDR3 is 15 residues long. This CDR3 reads CASSERGGALDTQYF. CDR3 nucleotide sequence: TGTGCCAGCAGTGAAAGGGGGGGGGCTTTAGATACGCAGTATTTT.

The chain joins TRBV7-2 to TRBJ2-3, with a possible D match to TRBD2 (5 bases). V lost 1 base to trimming and J lost 0 bases, with 8 bases between them. CDR1 is SGHTA and CDR2 is FQGNSA in the germline V gene. The CDR3 has 15 amino acids. For the CDR3, the DNA is TGTGCCAGCAGCTTAGATGGCGGGAGCACAGATACGCAGTATTTT. It specifies CASSLDGGSTDTQYF. The full variable domain, its missing parts supplied by reference TRBV7-2 and TRBJ2-3, is GAGVSQSPSNKVTEKGKDVELRCDPISGHTALYWYRQSLGQGLEFLIYFQGNSAPDKSGLPSDRFSAERTGGSVSTLTIQRTQQEDSAVYLCASSLDGGSTDTQYFGPGTRLTVL.

The CDR3 region is CASSYGDRGTDTQYF. In DNA form, the CDR3 reads TGTGCCAGCAGTTACGGAGACAGGGGGACAGATACGCAGTATTTT. The V gene is TRBV6-5, the J gene TRBJ2-3, with 9 nucleotides matching TRBD1. Losses at the gene ends were 2 bases for V and 3 bases for J; bases not matched to a gene: 3. In germline, CDR1 is MNHEY, CDR2 SVGAGI. The CDR3 totals 15 residues.

The chain combines TRBV29-1 with TRBJ2-7; 7 bases match TRBD2. CDR1 and CDR2 (germline): SQVTM, ANQGSEA. V was clipped by 8 bases and J by 1 base; unmatched bases: 8. The CDR3 covers 13 residues. The CDR3 DNA is TGCAGCATCCGGGACGGGGGGTCCTACGAGCAGTACTTC. Translation: CSIRDGGSYEQYF.

The rearrangement links TRBV15 to TRBJ2-7; 9 bases fit TRBD1. Germline lookup yields CDR1 LNHNV and CDR2 YYDKDF (reference sequence). V lost 1 base and J lost 3; bases outside the gene matches: 7. The CDR3 consists of 16 residues. The CDR3 protein is CATSRGGTGRLYEQYF. The DNA for the CDR3 is TGTGCCACCAGCAGAGGAGGGACAGGGCGTCTCTACGAGCAGTACTTC.

This rearrangement joins TRBV15 to TRBJ2-2; 10 nucleotides align to TRBD2. Unmatched junction bases numbered 2, after V lost 0 bases and J lost 7 bases. This CDR3 spans 15 amino acids. The germline CDR1 and CDR2 sequences are LNHNV and YYDKDF (reference sequence). CDR3: CATSREAGGLGELFF. The DNA of the CDR3 is TGTGCCACCAGCAGAGAAGCGGGGGGGCTCGGGGAGCTGTTTTTT. The variable domain in full, with the rest retrieved from reference TRBV15 and TRBJ2-2, is DAMVIQNPRYQVTQFGKPVTLSCSQTLNHNVMYWYQQKSSQAPKLLFHYYDKDFNNEADTPDNFQSRRPNTSFCFLDIRSPGLGDTAMYLCATSREAGGLGELFFGEGSRLTVL.

The rearrangement uses TRBV7-9 and TRBJ2-2, with 8 bases aligning to TRBD2. With V trimmed by 5 bases and J by 8 bases, 10 bases remained unmatched. The germline V gene encodes CDR1 SEHNR and CDR2 FQNEAQ (reference sequence). This CDR3 spans 15 amino acids. CDR3 DNA sequence: TGTGCCAGCAGCCAAAGCGGGGGACTTCTTGGGGAGCTGTTTTTT. Its translation is CASSQSGGLLGELFF. The full variable domain, completed using reference TRBV7-9 and TRBJ2-2, is DTGVSQNPRHKITKRGQNVTFRCDPISEHNRLYWYRQTLGQGPEFLTYFQNEAQLEKSRLLSDRFSAERPKGSFSTLEIQRTEQGDSAMYLCASSQSGGLLGELFFGEGSRLTVL.

This clone was detected once. The chain carries TRBV2 and TRBJ2-2; D remains ambiguous. Trimming removed 3 bases at V and 5 bases at J, with 10 bases between. This CDR3 spans 14 amino acids. Germline V gene lookup returns CDR1 SNHLY and CDR2 FYNNEI. The CDR3 sequence: CASSERQNTGELFF. The CDR3 coding sequence is TGTGCCAGCAGTGAGCGGCAGAATACCGGGGAGCTGTTTTTT.

The rearrangement links TRBV5-1 to TRBJ2-5; weak D call: TRBD1 (6 bases). This CDR3 contains 15 residues. V gave up 3 bases and J gave up 5 bases, with 17 bases separating them. Germline V lookup: CDR1 SGHRS, CDR2 YFSETQ. CDR3 bases: TGCGCCAGCAGCTCCGAAGGGACAAGAACGGAGACCCAGTACTTC. Its translation is CASSSEGTRTETQYF.

V and J are TRBV18 and TRBJ2-4; possibly TRBD1 for D (6 bases). Germline assignment: CDR1 KGHSH and CDR2 LQKENI. Between the trimmed V and J ends, which lost 4 bases and 5 bases, there was a span of 12 bases. The CDR3 is made up of 14 amino acids. CDR3 nucleotides: TGTGCCAGCTCACATAGGGACATACAAAACATTCAGTACTTC. Residues: CASSHRDIQNIQYF.

The V and J genes are TRBV29-1 and TRBJ2-2, with D maybe TRBD2 (6 bases). This CDR3 spans 14 amino acids. Trimming stripped 1 base from V and 4 bases from J, with 10 bases between. Germline assignment: CDR1 SQVTM and CDR2 ANQGSEA. CDR3 DNA sequence: TGCAGCGTTGAAGGGAGGGCCGGCACCGGGGAGCTGTTTTTT. As protein: CSVEGRAGTGELFF.

The V call is TRBV6-6, the J call TRBJ1-1; no definite D call. Between the trimmed V and J ends, which lost 0 bases and 4 bases, there was a span of 6 bases. CDR3 size: 13 residues. Germline values: CDR1 MNHNY, CDR2 SVGAGI (reference sequence). CDR3 amino acids: CASSYSPGTEAFF. Here the CDR3 DNA reads TGTGCCAGCAGTTACTCCCCCGGCACTGAAGCTTTCTTT.

In regard to this clone: This sample includes further DNA sequences coding for the same CDR3. J is TRBJ1-3 and V is TRBV30; tentatively, D is TRBD1 (6 bases). Germline loops: CDR1 GTSNPN, CDR2 SVGIG (reference sequence). Trimming stripped 3 bases from V and 2 bases from J, with 11 bases between. The CDR3 runs to 14 residues. CDR3 in amino acids: CAWSVNRAGNTIYF. The CDR3 DNA reads as TGTGCCTGGAGCGTTAACAGGGCTGGAAACACCATATATTTT.

The J gene is TRBJ2-5, the V gene TRBV7-9; TRBD2 aligns across 10 bases. From germline, CDR1 is SEHNR and CDR2 FQNEAQ (reference sequence). Trimming cost V 1 base and J 4 bases; bases outside gene matches: 9. CDR3 length: 17 amino acids. The CDR3 spells CASSLGTSGRVGETQYF. As DNA, the CDR3 is TGTGCCAGCAGCTTAGGGACTAGCGGAAGAGTCGGAGAGACCCAGTACTTC.

The chain joins TRBV5-8 to TRBJ2-7; D perhaps matches TRBD1 (6 bases). The CDR3 length is 12 residues. CDR1 is SGHTS and CDR2 is YDEGEE in the germline V gene. Trimming took off 4 bases at V and 3 bases at J, with 8 bases between the two ends. This CDR3 is CASSATGYEQYF. The CDR3 DNA is TGTGCCAGCAGCGCGACAGGCTACGAGCAGTACTTC.

V and J are TRBV7-2 and TRBJ1-1; no firm D call. Germline V gene data show CDR1 as SGHTA and CDR2 as FQGNSA. V lost 0 bases to trimming and J lost 0 bases, with 8 bases between them. The CDR3 has 15 residues. The CDR3 protein is CASSLAQVMNTEAFF. DNA of the CDR3: TGTGCCAGCAGCTTAGCGCAGGTGATGAACACTGAAGCTTTCTTT.

This chain joins TRBV2 and TRBJ2-3, with 7 bases aligning to TRBD2. The CDR3 is 13 residues long. Germline-derived CDR1 and CDR2 are SNHLY and FYNNEI. The V segment lost 8 bases and the J segment 5 bases; nucleotides outside the gene matches: 7. CDR3 bases: TGTGCCAGCTGTGGGGGGAGGGGAGATACGCAGTATTTT. Protein product: CASCGGRGDTQYF.

The genes are TRBV7-2 and TRBJ1-4; D gene uncertain. V was clipped by 7 bases and J by 5 bases, with 17 bases between them. The CDR3 spans 15 residues. Per germline, CDR1 SGHTA and CDR2 FQGNSA. The CDR3 spells CASTRVAGLNEKLFF. DNA for the CDR3: TGTGCCAGCACGAGAGTGGCGGGCTTGAATGAAAAACTGTTTTTT.